Listed here are 25 T cell receptor beta chains from one sample, sequenced in a study of T cells in Graves' hyperthyroidism and ophthalmopathy. The investigators amplified TCR beta CDR3 regions from RNA transcripts. The HTBI set primed first-round TCR CDR3 RT-PCR. TCRdb re-called the multiplex PCR reads with MiXCR, one entry per CDR3 protein. Of 75,000 to 100,000 distinct CDR3 sequences in the sample, around 52% were seen once. Sequenced input: blood. All receptors derive from a woman aged 40 to 50 with Graves' hyperthyroidism.

This clonotype was picked up one time. CDR3 region: CASSPDSGLTF. The CDR3 coding sequence is TGTGCCAGCAGTCCGGACAGCGGCCTGACTTTC. The genes are TRBV14 and TRBJ2-6; the D gene is possibly TRBD1 (6 bases). This CDR3 contains 11 residues. V was clipped by 6 bases and J by 15 bases, with 12 bases between them. Germline values: CDR1 SGHDN, CDR2 FVKESK.

CDR3 in amino acids: CAMMDRARNANTIYF. The CDR3 bases are TGTGCCATGATGGACAGGGCAAGGAACGCAAACACCATATATTTT. The chain couples TRBV10-3 to TRBJ1-3; 8 bases fit TRBD1. Germline loops: CDR1 ENHRY, CDR2 SYGVKD. The CDR3 consists of 15 residues. V shed 9 bases and J 6 bases; nucleotides not matched to a gene: 13.

This chain joins TRBV24-1 and TRBJ1-1; no reliable D call. This CDR3 is built from 13 residues. Per the germline V gene, CDR1 is KGHDR and CDR2 is SFDVKD. The V and J ends lost 2 bases and 1 base respectively, with 4 bases between them. The CDR3 is CATSDYRNTEAFF. For the CDR3, the DNA is TGTGCCACCAGTGATTACAGGAACACTGAAGCTTTCTTT.

The chain recombines TRBV29-1 with TRBJ2-5; a possible D gene is TRBD1 (5 bases). CDR1 SQVTM and CDR2 ANQGSEA come from the germline V gene. V lost 4 bases, J lost 4 bases, and 10 bases lay in between. The length of the CDR3 is 12 residues. CDR3 sequence reads: CSVGDSGETQYF. CDR3 coding DNA: TGCAGCGTTGGAGACAGTGGAGAGACCCAGTACTTC.

Comment on this clonotype: No conserved phenylalanine or tryptophan is present at the end of the CDR3, so a read error is the likely explanation. This chain connects TRBV7-9 to TRBJ1-2, with D perhaps matching TRBD1 (6 bases). Trimming pared 5 bases from V and 9 bases from J, leaving 10 bases between. The CDR3 runs 11 residues. Germline CDR1 reads SEHNR; CDR2 reads FQNEAQ (reference sequence). CDR3 DNA sequence: TGTGCCAGCAGCCCCCGGGACAGCTACACCTCC. Encoded protein: CASSPRDSYTS.

This chain uses TRBV2 with TRBJ1-4; D might be TRBD1 (6 bases). The V end was cut by 5 bases, the J end by 8 bases, with 12 bases between. CDR1 and CDR2 (germline): SNHLY, FYNNEI. This CDR3 has 13 residues. The CDR3 nucleotides are TGTGCCAGCAGTTTAAACAGGGAGGAAAAACTGTTTTTT. Translated: CASSLNREEKLFF.

The chain has TRBV20-1 and TRBJ2-7; D call uncertain. CDR3 size: 12 residues. V dropped 3 bases and J dropped 0 bases, with 6 bases sitting between them. Germline V gives CDR1 DFQATT, CDR2 SNEGSKA (reference sequence). CDR3 in amino acids: CSARENSYEQYF. CDR3 sequence (DNA): TGCAGTGCTAGGGAGAACTCCTACGAGCAGTACTTC.

Only one count was recorded for this clonotype. The rearrangement joins TRBV7-9 to TRBJ2-2; 7 bases map to TRBD1. Germline V gene sequence: CDR1 SEHNR, CDR2 FQNEAQ (reference sequence). V shed 5 bases, J shed 2 bases, and the junction held 8 bases outside the gene matches. The CDR3 has 16 residues. CDR3: CASSHRDSQNTGELFF. DNA of the CDR3: TGTGCCAGCAGCCATCGGGACAGTCAAAACACCGGGGAGCTGTTTTTT.

The rearrangement joins TRBV2 to TRBJ1-4; no firm D call. Germline CDR1 reads SNHLY; CDR2 reads FYNNEI. This CDR3 is 13 amino acids long. V was cut by 6 bases and J by 4 bases, with 9 bases left in between. The chain's CDR3 is CASRGSGNEKLFF. CDR3 nucleotide sequence: TGTGCCAGCAGAGGATCTGGTAATGAAAAACTGTTTTTT. The whole variable domain, filled in from reference TRBV2 and TRBJ1-4, reads EPEVTQTPSHQVTQMGQEVILRCVPISNHLYFYWYRQILGQKVEFLVSFYNNEISEKSEIFDDQFSVERPDGSNFTLKIRSTKLEDSAMYFCASRGSGNEKLFFGSGTQLSVL.

This clonotype was detected many times. The chain carries TRBV10-3 and TRBJ2-7, with TRBD1 as a possible D gene (5 bases). CDR1 is ENHRY, CDR2 SYGVKD, per germline. Trimming left V 4 bases short and J 2 bases short, with 12 bases between. The length of the CDR3 is 14 residues. This CDR3 reads CAISVPDKTYEQYF. The CDR3 DNA reads TGTGCCATCAGTGTCCCGGACAAGACCTACGAGCAGTACTTC.

The chain is built from TRBV12-3 or TRBV12-4 and TRBJ1-2; D ambiguous. V was pared by 5 bases and J by 8 bases, with 12 bases between. CDR3 length equals 12 residues. Here the CDR3 DNA reads TGTGCCAGCAGTGAGAGCGCGGAGGGCTACACCTTC. This encodes CASSESAEGYTF.

The CDR3 nucleotides read TGTGCCAGCAGTGCTGGGGGCTCAGCGAACTATGGCTACACCTTC. Residues: CASSAGGSANYGYTF. V usage is TRBV25-1 and J usage is TRBJ1-2, with a possible D match to TRBD1 (6 bases). The CDR3 length is 15 residues. Between the trimmed V and J ends, which lost 4 bases and 2 bases, there was a span of 14 bases. Germline V gene data show CDR1 as MGHDK and CDR2 as SYGVNS.

In DNA, the CDR3 is TGTGCCAGCAGGCTTTCTCGGCGTGGGTCTTCTAGCACAGATACGCAGTATTTT. Protein product: CASRLSRRGSSSTDTQYF. V is TRBV2 and J is TRBJ2-3, with D unclear. V was clipped by 6 bases and J by 0 bases, with 22 bases between them. The CDR3 sequence is 18 residues long. The germline gives CDR1 SNHLY, CDR2 FYNNEI.

Ten or more counts support this clonotype. The CDR3 loop reads CSAPGLGEYEQYF. CDR3 in DNA: TGCAGTGCCCCGGGACTAGGAGAATACGAGCAGTACTTC. The chain couples TRBV20-1 to TRBJ2-7; 8 bases line up with TRBD2. V dropped 6 bases and J dropped 4; count of bases not matched to a gene: 8. Looked up from germline, CDR1 is DFQATT and CDR2 is SNEGSKA (reference sequence). The CDR3 loop spans 13 amino acids.

The chain is built from TRBV7-3 and TRBJ1-1; TRBD1 agrees at 12 bases. The CDR3 has 16 amino acids. Germline loops: CDR1 SGHTA, CDR2 FQGTGA. Trimming at V came to 1 base and at J to 7 bases, leaving 7 bases not matched to a gene. CDR3 region: CASSLRDRGRMDEAFF. CDR3 coding DNA: TGTGCCAGCAGCTTAAGGGACAGGGGGCGTATGGATGAAGCTTTCTTT.

The table lists this clonotype with many counts. The genes are TRBV6-1 and TRBJ2-7; 10 nucleotides match TRBD1. The CDR3 is made up of 14 amino acids. CDR1 MNHNS and CDR2 SASEGT come from the germline V gene. The V segment lost 6 bases and the J segment 2 bases; nucleotides outside the gene matches: 4. The CDR3 loop is CASRGQGRPYEQYF. The CDR3 DNA reads TGTGCCAGCAGGGGACAGGGGCGACCCTACGAGCAGTACTTC.

This clonotype came up many times. Sequence at one end of the junction differs from germline and may be a read error. V and J are TRBV24-1 and TRBJ2-7, with D perhaps being TRBD1 or TRBD2 (6 bases each). CDR3 length equals 16 residues. Germline CDR1 KGHDR, CDR2 SFDVKD. This CDR3 is CATSGPEGGSSYERYF. In DNA, the CDR3 is TGTGCCACCAGTGGGCCCGAGGGGGGCAGCTCCTACGAGCGGTACTTC.

A note on this clonotype: At one of its ends the junction is not consistent with the germline gene, which may arise from a read error. The J gene is TRBJ1-2, the V gene TRBV24-1; 7 positions agree with TRBD1. Germline CDR1 is KGHDR and CDR2 is SFDVKD. The CDR3 loop spans 15 amino acids. The CDR3 region is CASSYQTGTVYGYTF. For the CDR3, the DNA is TGTGCCAGCAGTTACCAGACCGGGACAGTCTATGGCTACACCTTC.

As to this clonotype: One junction end does not reproduce the germline sequence, and a read error may be involved. The genes are TRBV2 and TRBJ2-5, with a possible D match to TRBD1 (7 bases). The germline CDR1 and CDR2 sequences are SNHLY and FYNNEI. The CDR3 runs 14 residues. CDR3 sequence reads: CASSEGGRGASQYF. In DNA form, the CDR3 reads TGTGCCAGCAGCGAAGGAGGCAGGGGGGCGTCCCAGTACTTC. Together with reference TRBV2 and TRBJ2-5, the CDR3 gives the full variable domain: EPEVTQTPSHQVTQMGQEVILRCVPISNHLYFYWYRQILGQKVEFLVSFYNNEISEKSEIFDDQFSVERPDGSNFTLKIRSTKLEDSAMYFCASSEGGRGASQYFGPGTRLLVL.

In its sample, this clonotype was seen once. Given a much more abundant clone one base away, this may be a read error. The chain employs TRBV5-1 and TRBJ2-2; weak D call: TRBD2 (6 bases). This CDR3 is built from 17 residues. In germline, CDR1 is SGHRS, CDR2 YFSETQ. CDR3 in DNA: TGCGCCAGCAGCTTGGGCTGGGTTGGAGGGCCCACCGGGCAGCTGTTTTTT. As protein: CASSLGWVGGPTGQLFF. Filled out from reference TRBV5-1 and TRBJ2-2, the complete variable domain reads KAGVTQTPRYLIKTRGQQVTLSCSPISGHRSVSWYQQTPGQGLQFLFEYFSETQRNKGNFPGRFSGRQFSNSRSEMNVSTLELGDSALYLCASSLGWVGGPTGQLFFGEGSRLTVL.

This clonotype was counted many times. The chain combines TRBV20-1 with TRBJ1-1; D unresolved. CDR1 is DFQATT, CDR2 SNEGSKA, per germline (reference sequence). CDR3 size: 11 residues. Deletions cut 6 bases from V and 5 bases from J, with 10 bases between. In nucleotides, the CDR3 is TGCAGTGCAGGTGGGCGGACTGAAGCTTTCTTT. It specifies CSAGGRTEAFF.

This clonotype was observed many times. The chain uses TRBV5-1 and TRBJ1-1; 7 bases map to TRBD1. V was clipped by 2 bases and J by 5 bases; unmatched bases: 9. Per the germline V gene, CDR1 is SGHRS and CDR2 is YFSETQ. This CDR3 contains 15 residues. The CDR3 DNA reads TGCGCCAGCAGCTTAGTTACAGGGGCGGTAACTGAAGCTTTCTTT. Translated, it gives CASSLVTGAVTEAFF.

This clonotype was observed at least ten times. CDR3 protein: CASIDSGQRNTEAFF. DNA for the CDR3: TGTGCCAGCATTGATAGTGGACAGAGGAACACTGAAGCTTTCTTT. The chain employs TRBV6-6 and TRBJ1-1, with D possibly matching TRBD1 (6 bases). The CDR3 has 15 residues. V was pared by 7 bases and J by 1 base, with 16 bases between. Germline CDR1 reads MNHNY; CDR2 reads SVGAGI (reference sequence).

This clonotype came up many times. The V and J genes are TRBV20-1 and TRBJ2-5; 14 nucleotides align to TRBD2. Losses at the gene ends were 6 bases for V and 5 bases for J; bases not matched to a gene: 8. Germline V CDR1 and CDR2: DFQATT, SNEGSKA (reference sequence). The CDR3 spans 15 residues. CDR3 in DNA: TGCAGTGCCAACTCACGACTAGCGGGAGGGGAGACCCAGTACTTC. Its translation is CSANSRLAGGETQYF.

This clonotype is labeled as medium-sized. This sequence joins TRBV2 and TRBJ1-5; TRBD1 matches 7 bases. This CDR3 region has 13 residues. J was trimmed by 4 bases and V by 6 bases; bases with no gene match: 3. Germline CDR1 is SNHLY and CDR2 is FYNNEI. CDR3 amino acids: CASRRQGNQPQHF. The CDR3 DNA follows: TGTGCCAGCAGGCGACAGGGTAATCAGCCCCAGCATTTT. The full variable domain, with the rest looked up from reference TRBV2 and TRBJ1-5, is EPEVTQTPSHQVTQMGQEVILRCVPISNHLYFYWYRQILGQKVEFLVSFYNNEISEKSEIFDDQFSVERPDGSNFTLKIRSTKLEDSAMYFCASRRQGNQPQHFGDGTRLSIL.